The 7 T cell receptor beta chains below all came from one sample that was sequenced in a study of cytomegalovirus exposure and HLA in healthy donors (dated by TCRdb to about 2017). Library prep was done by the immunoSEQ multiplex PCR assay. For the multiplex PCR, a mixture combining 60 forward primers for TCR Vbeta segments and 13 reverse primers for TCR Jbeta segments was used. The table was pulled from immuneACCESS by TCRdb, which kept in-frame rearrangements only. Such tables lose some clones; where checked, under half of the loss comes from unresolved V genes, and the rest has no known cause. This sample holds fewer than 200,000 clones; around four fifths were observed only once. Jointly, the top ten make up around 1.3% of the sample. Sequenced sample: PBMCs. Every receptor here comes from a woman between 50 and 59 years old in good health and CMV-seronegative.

The DNA for the CDR3 is TGTGCCAGTAGTATGAGACAGCTCTATGGCTACACCTTC. Amino acid sequence: CASSMRQLYGYTF. The chain links TRBV19 to TRBJ1-2; the D gene is possibly TRBD1 (5 bases). Germline V CDR1 and CDR2: LNHDA, SQIVND (reference sequence). Trimming removed 3 bases at V and 4 bases at J, with 9 bases between. The CDR3 consists of 13 residues.

The DNA for the CDR3 is TGTGCCAGCAGCCAAGATCCAGGAAGTAGTAGCGGGGGTTCCCAAGAGACCCAGTACTTC. This encodes CASSQDPGSSSGGSQETQYF. The gene calls are TRBV4-2 and TRBJ2-5; 9 positions agree with TRBD2. The trim removed 0 bases at V and 1 base at J, leaving 15 bases unmatched. Germline-derived CDR1 and CDR2 are LGHNA and YNFKEQ. The CDR3 length is 20 residues.

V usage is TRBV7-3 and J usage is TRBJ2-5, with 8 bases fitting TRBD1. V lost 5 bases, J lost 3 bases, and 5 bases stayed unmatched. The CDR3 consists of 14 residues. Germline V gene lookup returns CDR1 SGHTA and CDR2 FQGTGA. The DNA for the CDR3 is TGTGCCAGCAGCCTTACAGGGGGAGAAGAGACCCAGTACTTC. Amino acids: CASSLTGGEETQYF.

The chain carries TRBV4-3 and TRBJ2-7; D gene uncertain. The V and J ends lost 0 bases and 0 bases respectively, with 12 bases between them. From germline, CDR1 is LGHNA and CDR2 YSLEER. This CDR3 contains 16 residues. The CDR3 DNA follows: TGCGCCAGCAGCCAAGATTGGGTCGGAGCCTCCTACGAGCAGTACTTC. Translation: CASSQDWVGASYEQYF.

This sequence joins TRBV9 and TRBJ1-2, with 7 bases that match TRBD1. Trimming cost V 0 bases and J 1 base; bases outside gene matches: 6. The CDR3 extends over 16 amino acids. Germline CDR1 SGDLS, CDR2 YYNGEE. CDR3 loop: CASSVAGTVSNYGYTF. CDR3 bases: TGTGCCAGCAGCGTAGCCGGGACAGTGAGTAACTATGGCTACACCTTC.

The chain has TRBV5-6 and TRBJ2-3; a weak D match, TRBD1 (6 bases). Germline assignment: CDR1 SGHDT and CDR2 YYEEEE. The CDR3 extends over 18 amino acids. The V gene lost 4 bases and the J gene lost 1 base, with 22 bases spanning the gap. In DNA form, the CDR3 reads TGTGCCAGCAGCCCACCGGGTCACAGGGTGGGTGGCACAGATACGCAGTATTTT. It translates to CASSPPGHRVGGTDTQYF.

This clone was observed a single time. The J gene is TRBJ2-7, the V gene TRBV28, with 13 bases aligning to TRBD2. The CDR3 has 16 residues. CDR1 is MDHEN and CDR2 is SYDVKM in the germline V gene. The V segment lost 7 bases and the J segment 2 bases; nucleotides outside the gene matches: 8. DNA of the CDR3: TGTGCCAGCACAACCGCCGGGACTAGCGGGGCCTACGAGCAGTACTTC. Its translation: CASTTAGTSGAYEQYF.